The 17 T cell receptor beta chains below all came from one sample that was sequenced in a study of T-cell reconstitution after alpha-beta-depleted transplantation in children. The TCRbeta library incorporated unique molecular identifiers. MiXCR, applied by TCRdb to the PCR reads, yields one record per CDR3 protein. The table shows about 440,000 distinct CDR3 sequences, with roughly two fifths occurring only once. This specimen was PBMCs, taken before TCRalphabeta/CD19-depleted stem cell transplant. These receptors were obtained from a girl aged 2-10 years with aplastic anemia, due to receive a stem cell transplant.

This clonotype was observed a few times. This CDR3 is CASSVAQGRATGELFF. CDR3 in DNA: TGTGCCAGCAGCGTAGCTCAAGGGAGGGCCACCGGGGAGCTGTTTTTT. This chain uses TRBV9 with TRBJ2-2; 7 nucleotides agree with TRBD2. J gave up 4 bases and V 0 bases, and 6 bases lay outside the gene matches. Germline V gives CDR1 SGDLS, CDR2 YYNGEE. The CDR3 runs to 16 residues.

The genes are TRBV20-1 and TRBJ2-1, with 12 positions matching TRBD2. In germline, CDR1 is DFQATT, CDR2 SNEGSKA (reference sequence). This CDR3 is built from 14 residues. Trimming took 5 bases from V and 2 from J; bases not matched to a gene: 1. Here the CDR3 reads CSAGLAGTYNEQFF. CDR3 sequence (DNA): TGCAGTGCTGGACTAGCGGGAACCTACAATGAGCAGTTCTTC.

The rearrangement joins TRBV20-1 to TRBJ2-7; no clear D. Germline loops: CDR1 DFQATT, CDR2 SNEGSKA (reference sequence). Trimming took off 0 bases at V and 0 bases at J, with 9 bases between the two ends. The CDR3 sequence is 14 residues long. The CDR3 here is CSARDLRISYEQYF. The CDR3 DNA reads TGCAGTGCTAGAGATCTCCGGATCTCCTACGAGCAGTACTTC.

In its sample, this clonotype was seen a few times. The chain links TRBV29-1 to TRBJ2-7; weak D call: TRBD2 (6 bases). Germline V gene lookup returns CDR1 SQVTM and CDR2 ANQGSEA. This CDR3 is built from 13 residues. The V gene lost 4 bases and the J gene lost 1 base, with 11 bases spanning the gap. CDR3 nucleotides: TGCAGCGTTGGGCGGGGTAGTTCCTACGAGCAGTACTTC. As protein: CSVGRGSSYEQYF.

The chain couples TRBV7-8 to TRBJ2-7; D ambiguous. The CDR3 loop spans 15 amino acids. Germline V gene lookup returns CDR1 SGHVS and CDR2 FQNEAQ. Trimming pared 5 bases from V and 0 bases from J, leaving 14 bases between. The CDR3 loop reads CASSPSITISYEQYF. CDR3 nucleotide sequence: TGTGCCAGCAGCCCCTCAATTACCATCTCCTACGAGCAGTACTTC.

This clonotype was counted many times. This CDR3 is CASSLSGGASSYEQYF. The CDR3 DNA reads as TGTGCCAGCAGCCTGTCTGGCGGTGCAAGCTCCTACGAGCAGTACTTC. This rearrangement joins TRBV6-5 to TRBJ2-7; D gene ambiguous. The CDR3 extends over 16 amino acids. Per the germline V gene, CDR1 is MNHEY and CDR2 is SVGAGI. Between the trimmed V and J ends, which lost 6 bases and 0 bases, there was a span of 18 bases.

A few counts support this clonotype. CDR3 amino acids: CASSLTTGGNEQFF. CDR3 coding DNA: TGTGCCAGCAGCCTCACGACCGGGGGCAATGAGCAGTTCTTC. The gene calls are TRBV7-9 and TRBJ2-1; D may be TRBD2 (6 bases). The germline V gene encodes CDR1 SEHNR and CDR2 FQNEAQ (reference sequence). V lost 5 bases to trimming and J lost 6 bases, with 14 bases between them. CDR3 length: 14 residues.

This clonotype was seen repeatedly, ten times or more. This rearrangement joins TRBV12-3 or TRBV12-4 to TRBJ2-5; maybe TRBD2 (7 bases). The CDR3 is 14 residues long. The V gene lost 3 bases and the J gene lost 4 bases, with 12 bases spanning the gap. As DNA, the CDR3 is TGTGCCAGCAGTTTTAGGGGGGGAAGAGAGACCCAGTACTTC. Translation gives CASSFRGGRETQYF.

V and J are TRBV2 and TRBJ2-6; 7 nucleotides line up with TRBD1. The CDR3 consists of 18 residues. J lost 2 bases, V lost 5 bases, and 12 bases had no gene match. Per germline, CDR1 SNHLY and CDR2 FYNNEI. The DNA for the CDR3 is TGTGCCAGCAGTTCCGGGACAGCACCCTTCACTGGGGCCAACGTCCTGACTTTC. It encodes CASSSGTAPFTGANVLTF.

The chain employs TRBV5-1 and TRBJ2-7, with unresolved D. Deletions cut 5 bases from V and 4 bases from J, with 10 bases between. The CDR3 has 12 amino acids. Germline V gene sequence: CDR1 SGHRS, CDR2 YFSETQ. The CDR3 region is CASSSEPYEQYF. CDR3 coding DNA: TGCGCCAGCAGTTCTGAACCATACGAGCAGTACTTC.

The chain employs TRBV30 and TRBJ2-1; D is uncertain. The CDR3 covers 15 residues. The germline gives CDR1 GTSNPN, CDR2 SVGIG (reference sequence). V shed 5 bases and J shed 4 bases, with 18 bases lying between them. The DNA for the CDR3 is TGTGCCTGGGTTCACGGACGGGCACCTTACAATGAGCAGTTCTTC. It is translated as CAWVHGRAPYNEQFF.

This clonotype was observed at least ten times. The rearrangement links TRBV29-1 to TRBJ2-1; 9 bases fit TRBD2. The germline V gene has CDR1 SQVTM and CDR2 ANQGSEA. This CDR3 is 12 amino acids long. Unmatched junction bases numbered 7, after V lost 7 bases and J lost 9 bases. DNA for the CDR3: TGCAGCGGTGGTAGCGGGAGATCTGAGCAGTTCTTC. Translation: CSGGSGRSEQFF.

This clonotype was seen more than once but under ten times. The genes are TRBV7-9 and TRBJ2-5; 9 bases match TRBD1. Germline trimming cut 3 bases from V and 4 bases from J; bases unmatched to any gene: 3. The germline V gene encodes CDR1 SEHNR and CDR2 FQNEAQ (reference sequence). The length of the CDR3 is 14 residues. The CDR3 sequence: CASSFTGGRETQYF. CDR3 coding DNA: TGTGCCAGCAGCTTTACAGGGGGCAGAGAGACCCAGTACTTC.

The rearrangement uses TRBV4-1 and TRBJ1-4; weak D call: TRBD1 (6 bases). The CDR3 runs 16 residues. Trimming shortened V by 0 bases and J by 0 bases, and 8 bases separated the two germline ends. Germline V gene sequence: CDR1 MGHRA, CDR2 YSYEKL. The CDR3 loop is CASSQERTATNEKLFF. The DNA of the CDR3 is TGCGCCAGCAGCCAAGAAAGGACAGCAACTAATGAAAAACTGTTTTTT.

This clonotype has more than one count but fewer than ten. The gene calls are TRBV6-1 and TRBJ1-1; D gene unclear. V was pared by 0 bases and J by 5 bases, with 10 bases between. The CDR3 runs to 14 residues. Per the germline V gene, CDR1 is MNHNS and CDR2 is SASEGT. Here the CDR3 reads CASSEARGETEAFF. CDR3 nucleotide sequence: TGTGCCAGCAGTGAAGCGCGAGGAGAAACTGAAGCTTTCTTT.

A few counts support this clonotype. The V gene is TRBV4-1, the J gene TRBJ2-7; the D is unclear. Germline CDR1 reads MGHRA; CDR2 reads YSYEKL. The CDR3 is 15 amino acids. V was cut by 1 base and J by 0 bases, with 10 bases left in between. The DNA for the CDR3 is TGCGCCAGCAGCCAAGCGGCCTACCTCTCCTACGAGCAGTACTTC. This encodes CASSQAAYLSYEQYF.

The chain employs TRBV12-3 or TRBV12-4 and TRBJ1-5; D gene uncertain. V was pared by 6 bases and J by 3 bases, with 15 bases between. The CDR3 covers 15 residues. The CDR3 is CASSPLAGFNQPQHF. In DNA, the CDR3 is TGTGCCAGCAGCCCCCTGGCGGGATTCAATCAGCCCCAGCATTTT.